Below, 29 T cell receptor beta chains from the same sample are listed, as sequenced in a study of CD8+CD57+ T cells in acquired aplastic anemia. By flow cytometry, patients selected for sequencing had shown an expansion of CD8+CD57+ cells. CDR3 and TCR beta VDJ profiling relied on a genomic DNA template. From the reads, TCRdb called clonotypes with MiXCR, one entry per CDR3 protein. The sample holds hundreds of thousands of distinct CDR3 sequences, around 30% seen once. Sequencing was performed on sorted CD4+, CD8+, or CD8+CD57+ T cells (not recorded which) from PBMCs. The receptors were gathered from a human donor with aplastic anemia.

The chain has TRBV5-2 and TRBJ2-1; no DNA check was done on the table's D call, TRBD2. TRBV5-2 is assigned pseudogene status. This CDR3 region has 17 residues. CDR3 loop: CASSLIASGSGYNEQFF. Written as DNA, the CDR3 is TGTGCCAGCAGCTTGATCGCTAGCGGGAGTGGTTACAATGAGCAGTTCTTC.

This chain links TRBV7-6 with TRBJ2-1; possible D gene TRBD1, 7 bases. This CDR3 has 16 residues. The ends were cut back, 3 bases at V and 3 bases at J, with 15 bases in the middle. Germline lookup yields CDR1 SGHVS and CDR2 FNYEAQ. The CDR3 DNA is TGTGCCAGCAGCTTTCTAACAGGGGACTTCTACAATGAGCAGTTCTTC. Amino acid sequence: CASSFLTGDFYNEQFF.

This clonotype appeared a few times. Just one base apart from a much larger clone, this may be a read error. The V gene is TRBV15, the J gene TRBJ1-2; D unclear. Germline-derived CDR1 and CDR2 are LNHNV and YYDKDF (reference sequence). This CDR3 is built from 14 residues. DNA of the CDR3: TGTGCCACCAGCGGAGATTTGAAGGGTTATGGCTACACCTTC. Amino acid sequence: CATSGDLKGYGYTF.

This rearrangement joins TRBV5-1 to TRBJ1-1; D uncertain. Trimming left V 4 bases short and J 1 base short, with 8 bases between. The CDR3 consists of 13 residues. Germline CDR1 is SGHRS and CDR2 is YFSETQ. The CDR3 sequence is CASSLRKNTEAFF. CDR3 bases: TGCGCCAGCAGCCTCAGGAAGAACACTGAAGCTTTCTTT.

The V and J genes are TRBV10-3 and TRBJ2-5, with D possibly being TRBD2 (5 bases). CDR1 is ENHRY and CDR2 is SYGVKD in the germline V gene. CDR3 length: 13 amino acids. The V end lost 3 bases, the J end lost 5 bases, and 10 bases lay between the germline ends. The CDR3 DNA is TGTGCCATCAGTGATCGGGGTTGGGAGACCCAGTACTTC. Residues: CAISDRGWETQYF.

This clonotype has more than one count but fewer than ten. The V and J genes are TRBV2 and TRBJ2-7; either TRBD1 or TRBD2 may fit D (5 bases each). This CDR3 contains 13 residues. Trimming took off 5 bases at V and 7 bases at J, with 15 bases between the two ends. Germline CDR1 is SNHLY and CDR2 is FYNNEI. CDR3 nucleotide sequence: TGTGCCAGCAGTTTCGGGACGGCCCGAGAGCAGTACTTC. Translating it yields CASSFGTAREQYF. Looking up the rest from reference TRBV2 and TRBJ2-7 gives the full variable domain: EPEVTQTPSHQVTQMGQEVILRCVPISNHLYFYWYRQILGQKVEFLVSFYNNEISEKSEIFDDQFSVERPDGSNFTLKIRSTKLEDSAMYFCASSFGTAREQYFGPGTRLTVT.

The rearrangement joins TRBV5-1 to TRBJ2-3, with a tentative D call TRBD1 (6 bases). The CDR3 consists of 14 residues. V dropped 4 bases and J dropped 6 bases, with 15 bases sitting between them. Germline V CDR1 and CDR2: SGHRS, YFSETQ. DNA for the CDR3: TGCGCCAGCAGCCTTAGGGGGTCAGGGGATACGCAGTATTTT. Translated: CASSLRGSGDTQYF.

This clonotype appeared once. V and J are TRBV4-2 and TRBJ2-3; D remains unclear. The CDR3 is 15 amino acids. The germline V and J ends were trimmed by 4 bases and 2 bases, with 13 bases remaining between them. Germline values: CDR1 LGHNA, CDR2 YNFKEQ. As DNA, the CDR3 is TGTGCCAGCAGCCTAGAAGTGGATAACACAGATACGCAGTATTTT. Translated: CASSLEVDNTDTQYF.

The chain carries TRBV29-1 and TRBJ2-5; the D gene is possibly TRBD1 (6 bases). Germline CDR1 and CDR2: SQVTM and ANQGSEA. Between the trimmed V and J ends, which lost 8 bases and 2 bases, there was a span of 9 bases. The CDR3 loop spans 11 amino acids. CDR3 bases: TGCAGCCGTGGACAGCAAGAGACCCAGTACTTC. This gives the protein CSRGQQETQYF.

As concerns this clonotype: One end of the junction does not line up with germline, which may come from a read error. V gene TRBV10-3 combines with J gene TRBJ1-2; no reliable D call. There are 16 residues in the CDR3. Germline V lookup: CDR1 ENHRY, CDR2 SYGVKD. CDR3 sequence reads: CAVSEFWASTDYGYTF. The CDR3 DNA sequence: TGTGCCGTCAGTGAGTTCTGGGCTTCAACTGACTATGGCTACACCTTC.

For this clonotype: A much larger clone differs from this one at a single base, so this may be a read error. The genes are TRBV29-1 and TRBJ2-2; 7 nucleotides agree with TRBD1. Per germline, CDR1 SQVTM and CDR2 ANQGSEA. The CDR3 contains 14 residues. V trimming: 5 bases; J trimming: 6 bases; junction bases outside the gene matches: 9. CDR3 DNA: TGCAGCGTTAACACCGGGACAGTAGCCGGGGAGCTGTTTTTT. Protein: CSVNTGTVAGELFF.

This clonotype was picked up a small number of times. The chain uses TRBV2 and TRBJ2-5, with a weak D call TRBD1 (5 bases). CDR3 length equals 13 residues. Trimming stripped 6 bases from V and 4 bases from J, with 12 bases between. CDR1 and CDR2 from the germline V gene are SNHLY and FYNNEI. In nucleotides, the CDR3 is TGTGCCAGCAGAACCTGGACAAGAGAGACCCAGTACTTC. Its translation: CASRTWTRETQYF.

This clonotype has more than one count but fewer than ten. The chain uses TRBV7-9 and TRBJ2-2; 8 positions match TRBD1. This CDR3 is 15 amino acids long. The germline CDR1 and CDR2 sequences are SEHNR and FQNEAQ (reference sequence). Trimming took 5 bases from V and 4 from J; bases not matched to a gene: 6. The DNA for the CDR3 is TGTGCCAGCAGCCACCGGACAGGGAGCACCGGGGAGCTGTTTTTT. Encoded protein: CASSHRTGSTGELFF.

This clonotype was seen a handful of times. The gene calls are TRBV7-2 and TRBJ1-6, with D hard to call. The V end was cut by 5 bases, the J end by 6 bases, with 11 bases between. CDR1 is SGHTA, CDR2 FQGNSA, per germline. The CDR3 sequence is 14 residues long. CDR3: CASSPRRVNSPLHF. DNA of the CDR3: TGTGCCAGCAGCCCCCGACGGGTTAATTCACCCCTCCACTTT. The complete variable domain, with remaining parts taken from reference TRBV7-2 and TRBJ1-6, reads GAGVSQSPSNKVTEKGKDVELRCDPISGHTALYWYRQSLGQGLEFLIYFQGNSAPDKSGLPSDRFSAERTGGSVSTLTIQRTQQEDSAVYLCASSPRRVNSPLHFGNGTRLTVT.

V gene TRBV6-5 combines with J gene TRBJ2-1, with D perhaps matching TRBD1 (6 bases). This CDR3 spans 15 amino acids. Trimming removed 4 bases from V and 0 bases from J, with 10 bases in between. The germline gives CDR1 MNHEY, CDR2 SVGAGI. CDR3 DNA: TGTGCCAGCAGTTTCCGGACAGACTCCTACAATGAGCAGTTCTTC. This encodes CASSFRTDSYNEQFF.

This clonotype appeared many times. The chain combines TRBV20-1 with TRBJ2-7; D may be TRBD2 (6 bases). Germline CDR1 reads DFQATT; CDR2 reads SNEGSKA (reference sequence). V lost 3 bases and J 1 base, leaving 10 bases between the germline ends. This CDR3 spans 13 amino acids. Written as DNA, the CDR3 is TGCAGTGCTAGGGGGACTGGATCCTACGAGCAGTACTTC. Amino acid sequence: CSARGTGSYEQYF.

This clonotype was picked up many times. V usage is TRBV7-2 and J usage is TRBJ2-7; D perhaps matches TRBD2 (6 bases). The CDR3 runs to 13 residues. CDR1 and CDR2 (germline): SGHTA, FQGNSA. Trimming pared 5 bases from V and 4 bases from J, leaving 12 bases between. CDR3 in amino acids: CASSRDGGYEQYF. The CDR3 DNA reads TGTGCCAGCAGCAGAGATGGGGGGTACGAGCAGTACTTC.

The V and J genes are TRBV30 and TRBJ1-2; D perhaps matches TRBD1 (5 bases). V shed 8 bases and J shed 8 bases, with 18 bases lying between them. CDR3 length: 12 residues. CDR1 and CDR2 from the germline V gene are GTSNPN and SVGIG (reference sequence). CDR3 nucleotide sequence: TGTGCCGTTGGGCGTCAGGGAGGCGGCTACACCTTC. Translation gives CAVGRQGGGYTF. Full variable domain (missing parts from reference TRBV30 and TRBJ1-2): SQTIHQWPATLVQPVGSPLSLECTVEGTSNPNLYWYRQAAGRGLQLLFYSVGIGQISSEVPQNLSASRPQDRQFILSSKKLLLSDSGFYLCAVGRQGGGYTFGSGTRLTVV.

The chain recombines TRBV24-1 with TRBJ1-5; maybe TRBD1 (5 bases). The CDR3 spans 14 residues. Trimming left V 4 bases short and J 6 bases short, with 12 bases between. Germline loops: CDR1 KGHDR, CDR2 SFDVKD. The CDR3 DNA is TGTGCCACCAGTGAGCGGGGGAAGATTCAGCCCCAGCATTTT. This gives the protein CATSERGKIQPQHF.

At least ten counts were recorded for this clonotype. This chain links TRBV7-9 with TRBJ1-1; D unclear. This CDR3 comprises 13 residues. V lost 6 bases to trimming and J lost 1 base, with 9 bases between them. In germline, CDR1 is SEHNR, CDR2 FQNEAQ (reference sequence). The CDR3 region is CASSNQWNTEAFF. In nucleotides, the CDR3 is TGTGCCAGCAGTAACCAGTGGAACACTGAAGCTTTCTTT. Based on the CDR3 plus reference TRBV7-9 and TRBJ1-1, the full variable domain is DTGVSQNPRHKITKRGQNVTFRCDPISEHNRLYWYRQTLGQGPEFLTYFQNEAQLEKSRLLSDRFSAERPKGSFSTLEIQRTEQGDSAMYLCASSNQWNTEAFFGQGTRLTVV.

The J gene is TRBJ2-2, the V gene TRBV19; TRBD1 matches at 7 bases. Germline lookup yields CDR1 LNHDA and CDR2 SQIVND (reference sequence). V lost 6 bases and J lost 1; bases outside the gene matches: 11. The CDR3 runs 17 residues. The CDR3 region is CASRSERTGENTGELFF. CDR3 sequence (DNA): TGTGCCAGTAGAAGTGAAAGGACAGGAGAGAACACCGGGGAGCTGTTTTTT.

J is TRBJ1-1 and V is TRBV2; D unresolved. V lost 4 bases and J 12 bases, leaving 9 bases between the germline ends. The CDR3 length is 10 residues. The germline V gene encodes CDR1 SNHLY and CDR2 FYNNEI. In DNA form, the CDR3 reads TGTGCCAGCAGTGGTCGACTGACTTTCTTT. It codes for CASSGRLTFF.

The V call is TRBV5-4, the J call TRBJ1-4; weak D call: TRBD1 (5 bases). V lost 6 bases, J lost 7 bases, and 16 bases lay in between. The CDR3 loop spans 14 amino acids. The germline V gene encodes CDR1 SGHNT and CDR2 YYREEE (reference sequence). The CDR3 DNA follows: TGTGCCAGCAACCCGGGACCCTCGGGTGAAAAACTGTTTTTT. It is translated as CASNPGPSGEKLFF.

This clonotype has ten or more counts. This chain uses TRBV20-1 with TRBJ1-2, with TRBD1 as a possible D gene (6 bases). The CDR3 extends over 13 amino acids. V was shortened by 4 bases and J by 4 bases, with 13 bases between the two germline ends. From germline, CDR1 is DFQATT and CDR2 SNEGSKA (reference sequence). The CDR3 protein is CSAKKGGTYGYTF. CDR3 DNA sequence: TGCAGTGCTAAAAAAGGGGGTACCTATGGCTACACCTTC.

This clonotype was detected only a few times. The V and J genes are TRBV20-1 and TRBJ2-7; no clear D gene. The CDR3 length is 12 residues. Per the germline V gene, CDR1 is DFQATT and CDR2 is SNEGSKA (reference sequence). Trimming stripped 0 bases from V and 4 bases from J, with 7 bases between. CDR3 sequence: CSAREQIYEQYF. The CDR3 DNA reads TGCAGTGCTAGAGAACAGATATACGAGCAGTACTTC.

This clonotype was detected many times. V and J are TRBV29-1 and TRBJ2-7, with D perhaps TRBD1 (5 bases). CDR1 and CDR2 (germline): SQVTM, ANQGSEA. The CDR3 is 12 amino acids. Trimming left V 4 bases short and J 6 bases short, with 13 bases between. In DNA form, the CDR3 reads TGCAGCGTTGGTCCAGGGCGCATCGAGCAGTACTTC. Translating it yields CSVGPGRIEQYF.

This clonotype appeared many times. CDR3 sequence reads: CASSMDTNDYGYTF. The CDR3, as DNA: TGTGCCAGCAGCATGGACACAAACGACTATGGCTACACCTTC. The chain is built from TRBV5-5 and TRBJ1-2; D is possibly TRBD1 (5 bases). Germline CDR1 reads SGHKS; CDR2 reads YYEKEE (reference sequence). The CDR3 length is 14 residues. Trimming cost V 4 bases and J 3 bases, with 13 bases left between them.

The V call is TRBV2, the J call TRBJ2-7, with D maybe TRBD1 (6 bases). CDR1 SNHLY and CDR2 FYNNEI come from the germline V gene. The length of the CDR3 is 15 residues. The V and J ends lost 5 bases and 1 base respectively, with 15 bases between them. CDR3 coding DNA: TGTGCCAGCAGTCTGACAGGATCCCCTTCCTACGAGCAGTACTTC. Translation gives CASSLTGSPSYEQYF. The complete variable domain, with remaining parts taken from reference TRBV2 and TRBJ2-7, reads EPEVTQTPSHQVTQMGQEVILRCVPISNHLYFYWYRQILGQKVEFLVSFYNNEISEKSEIFDDQFSVERPDGSNFTLKIRSTKLEDSAMYFCASSLTGSPSYEQYFGPGTRLTVT.

This clonotype was seen only a few times. A clone one base away is much larger, so this may be a read error. This sequence joins TRBV15 and TRBJ2-7; D may match TRBD1 or TRBD2 (5 bases each). CDR1 and CDR2 (germline): LNHNV, YYDKDF (reference sequence). The CDR3 length is 15 residues. Trimming left V 3 bases short and J 10 bases short, with 22 bases between. CDR3: CATSSGDVLGEAQYF. CDR3 DNA: TGTGCCACCAGCAGCGGGGACGTCTTAGGAGAGGCCCAGTACTTC.